These 16 T cell receptor beta chains were all obtained from the same sample, sequenced in a study of T cell responses to AZD1222 COVID-19 vaccine. Generated by immunoSEQ multiplex PCR, the TCRdb table keeps only in-frame clones and is missing some. In the table there are around 180,000 clones, 85% to 90% of which are singletons. The starting material was peripheral blood, obtained on day 0 of MenACWY control vaccination. These receptors were obtained from an adult in good health.

V is TRBV15 and J is TRBJ1-4; a weak D match, TRBD1 (6 bases). V was trimmed by 5 bases and J by 6 bases, leaving 10 bases between them. CDR3 length equals 13 residues. CDR1 and CDR2 from the germline V gene are LNHNV and YYDKDF (reference sequence). CDR3 sequence (DNA): TGTGCCACCAGCGAGGCAGGGGATGAAAAACTGTTTTTT. Translating gives CATSEAGDEKLFF.

The rearrangement uses TRBV6-4 and TRBJ2-2; D ambiguous. The CDR3 is 13 amino acids. The germline V gene has CDR1 MRHNA and CDR2 SNTAGT. V was pared by 6 bases and J by 4 bases, with 9 bases between. CDR3 residues: CASSPLGTGELFF. The CDR3, as DNA: TGTGCCAGCAGCCCTTTAGGCACCGGGGAGCTGTTTTTT.

The rearrangement links TRBV4-1 to TRBJ2-2, with D hard to call. CDR1 and CDR2 from the germline V gene are MGHRA and YSYEKL. The germline V and J ends were trimmed by 2 bases and 4 bases, with 14 bases remaining between them. CDR3 length: 16 amino acids. As DNA, the CDR3 is TGCGCCAGCAGCCAATCCCCCCCCGGGCTCACCGGGGAGCTGTTTTTT. Protein sequence: CASSQSPPGLTGELFF.

This clone was seen just once. V usage is TRBV7-2 and J usage is TRBJ2-3; TRBD1 or TRBD2 may be the D gene (9 bases each). V lost 6 bases and J lost 4, with 20 bases in between. The CDR3 length is 16 residues. Germline CDR1 is SGHTA and CDR2 is FQGNSA. CDR3 residues: CASRLQGAGGADTQYF. For the CDR3, the DNA is TGTGCCAGCAGGTTACAGGGGGCGGGAGGGGCAGATACGCAGTATTTT.

The chain carries TRBV30 and TRBJ2-3, with a weak D call TRBD1 (5 bases). The CDR3 is made up of 14 amino acids. With 0 bases removed from V and 2 bases from J, the gap between germline ends came to 9 bases. The V gene's germline CDR1 is GTSNPN and CDR2 SVGIG (reference sequence). For the CDR3, the DNA is TGTGCCTGGAGTGTACAGGCAGCCACAGATACGCAGTATTTT. Its translation is CAWSVQAATDTQYF.

The CDR3 spells CASGLQGLANYGYTF. The CDR3 nucleotides are TGTGCCAGCGGACTACAGGGCTTAGCTAACTATGGCTACACCTTC. This chain uses TRBV5-8 with TRBJ1-2; D is perhaps TRBD1 (6 bases). The V end was cut by 7 bases, the J end by 0 bases, with 16 bases between. This CDR3 comprises 15 residues. Germline CDR1 is SGHTS and CDR2 is YDEGEE.

This clone was observed a handful of times. The chain carries TRBV7-9 and TRBJ2-7; D is ambiguous. CDR1 is SEHNR, CDR2 FQNEAQ, per germline (reference sequence). This CDR3 contains 14 residues. V shed 5 bases and J shed 2 bases, with 13 bases lying between them. DNA for the CDR3: TGTGCCAGCAGCGGCGTGGAACTCCCCTACGAGCAGTACTTC. It encodes CASSGVELPYEQYF. The full variable domain, rest sourced from reference TRBV7-9 and TRBJ2-7, is DTGVSQNPRHKITKRGQNVTFRCDPISEHNRLYWYRQTLGQGPEFLTYFQNEAQLEKSRLLSDRFSAERPKGSFSTLEIQRTEQGDSAMYLCASSGVELPYEQYFGPGTRLTVT.

The chain uses TRBV6-1 and TRBJ1-5; 8 nucleotides line up with TRBD1. The germline V gene encodes CDR1 MNHNS and CDR2 SASEGT. The CDR3 loop spans 19 amino acids. V gave up 6 bases and J gave up 0 bases; unmatched junction bases: 16. The CDR3 bases are TGTGCCAGCAGCGAAAATATCGGACAGGGCACTTATAGCAATCAGCCCCAGCATTTT. Residues: CASSENIGQGTYSNQPQHF.

The chain uses TRBV5-6 and TRBJ1-2; 8 positions match TRBD1. V lost 4 bases and J lost 7; bases outside the gene matches: 6. CDR3 length equals 13 residues. The germline V gene has CDR1 SGHDT and CDR2 YYEEEE. The CDR3 is CASSRGQGPGYTF. The CDR3 bases are TGTGCCAGCAGCAGAGGACAGGGACCTGGCTACACCTTC.

This clone was found once. This chain joins TRBV14 and TRBJ2-1; D is uncertain. Germline V gives CDR1 SGHDN, CDR2 FVKESK. There are 11 residues in the CDR3. V shed 3 bases and J shed 7 bases, with 4 bases lying between them. Here the CDR3 DNA reads TGTGCCAGCAGCCATTGGAATGAGCAGTTCTTC. Amino acids: CASSHWNEQFF.

This clone appeared once. The chain couples TRBV10-1 to TRBJ1-4; D is uncertain. V lost 7 bases, J lost 8 bases, and 14 bases lay in between. CDR1 is WNHNN and CDR2 is SYGVQD in the germline V gene (reference sequence). CDR3 length: 13 amino acids. This CDR3 is CASNSEAQEKLFF. CDR3 nucleotide sequence: TGCGCCAGCAATTCGGAAGCCCAGGAAAAACTGTTTTTT.

The J gene is TRBJ2-7, the V gene TRBV6-4; D gene unclear. This CDR3 has 12 residues. The V and J ends lost 4 bases and 0 bases respectively, with 4 bases between them. The germline gives CDR1 MRHNA, CDR2 SNTAGT. CDR3 DNA sequence: TGTGCCAGCAGTGGCAACTCCTACGAGCAGTACTTC. Its protein product is CASSGNSYEQYF.

The chain is built from TRBV29-1 and TRBJ2-4; 9 nucleotides align to TRBD2. The CDR3 is 14 residues long. Trimming took 5 bases from V and 6 from J; bases not matched to a gene: 8. Germline lookup yields CDR1 SQVTM and CDR2 ANQGSEA. CDR3: CSVSSGAQGNIQYF. The CDR3 DNA is TGCAGCGTTTCTAGCGGGGCCCAGGGAAACATTCAGTACTTC.

The genes are TRBV19 and TRBJ1-2, with TRBD1 identical over 9 bases. The CDR3 runs 13 residues. Germline V CDR1 and CDR2: LNHDA, SQIVND (reference sequence). J lost 6 bases, V lost 6 bases, and 5 bases had no gene match. CDR3 in DNA: TGTGCCAGTAGGGGACAGGGATTGAATGGCTACACCTTC. This translates into CASRGQGLNGYTF. Supplemented by reference TRBV19 and TRBJ1-2, the full variable domain reads DGGITQSPKYLFRKEGQNVTLSCEQNLNHDAMYWYRQDPGQGLRLIYYSQIVNDFQKGDIAEGYSVSREKKESFPLTVTSAQKNPTAFYLCASRGQGLNGYTFGSGTRLTVV.

The chain carries TRBV6-5 and TRBJ1-1; 9 bases map to TRBD1. CDR1 and CDR2 from the germline V gene are MNHEY and SVGAGI. The CDR3 runs to 16 residues. V shed 2 bases, J shed 1 base, and the junction held 5 bases outside the gene matches. The CDR3 bases are TGTGCCAGCAGTTACCGGACAGGGGCGTCGAACACTGAAGCTTTCTTT. This codes for CASSYRTGASNTEAFF.

In its sample, this clone was seen once. The chain combines TRBV7-3 with TRBJ2-3; 7 positions match TRBD1. The CDR3 is 13 amino acids. V trimming: 3 bases; J trimming: 5 bases; junction bases outside the gene matches: 2. Germline V CDR1 and CDR2: SGHTA, FQGTGA. The CDR3 spells CASSFTGVDTQYF. CDR3 DNA: TGTGCCAGCAGCTTCACAGGGGTAGATACGCAGTATTTT.